This T cell receptor beta chain was captured in a study of blood T cell repertoires in COVID-19. CDR1 and CDR2 from the germline V gene are MRHNA and SNTAGT. The trim removed 0 bases at V and 1 base at J, leaving 10 bases unmatched. This CDR3 has 18 residues. The assay was immunoSEQ multiplex PCR, and TCRdb's table has in-frame clones only and misses some. The sample shows over 150,000 clones, roughly 84% of them seen only once. The specimen was peripheral blood. This clonotype was obtained from a woman aged 55-70 years with COVID-19, enrolled during active disease. This rearrangement joins TRBV6-4 to TRBJ1-2; 8 bases fit TRBD1. CDR3 DNA sequence: TGTGCCAGCAGTGACTCGGGGGGGAGGGGACAGGTTAACTATGGCTACACCTTC. Residues: CASSDSGGRGQVNYGYTF.